This TCR beta chain came from a study of blood T cell repertoires in COVID-19. Study information: In each case, the material was cDNA or gDNA derived from T cells, B-cell-depleted T cells, or PBMCs.

Authors' analysis steps: Amplifying reference gene primers gave estimates of nucleated cell counts. TCRdb's copy holds only in-frame clones and misses some; the assay was immunoSEQ multiplex PCR. That table supplies the V and J calls and clone size; D and trimming were determined from the DNA. The table lists around 250,000 clones, about nine tenths of them singletons. V lost 0 bases and J 4 bases, leaving 16 bases between the germline ends. Germline V gene sequence: CDR1 KGHSH, CDR2 LQKENI. The CDR3 runs 16 residues. The TCR originated in a man aged 30 to 45 who had recovered from COVID-19. V usage is TRBV18 and J usage is TRBJ2-7; D is perhaps TRBD1 (6 bases). The source material was peripheral blood. CDR3 loop: CASSPPQPGASYEQYF. CDR3 sequence (DNA): TGTGCCAGCTCACCACCTCAACCAGGGGCGTCGTACGAGCAGTACTTC.